One TCR beta chain is described in this entry. The antigen remains unidentified. This entry comes from a study of CD8 T cells in ankylosing spondylitis. This CDR3 is built from 14 residues. From germline, CDR1 is DFQATT and CDR2 SNEGSKA (reference sequence). Trimming took 7 bases from V and 4 from J; bases not matched to a gene: 11. Libraries of TCR beta came from quantitative 5'-RACE with molecular barcodes. TCRdb ran MiXCR on the 5' RACE reads and lists one entry per CDR3 protein. The table records almost 250,000 distinct CDR3 sequences, under 35% of them present only once. Findings and caveats of the study: Reportedly, matched ankylosing spondylitis synovial fluid was significantly enriched for disease-linked clones. A motif in TCR beta, a set of 8 or 9 highly homologous variants, appeared characteristic of ankylosing spondylitis blood. Earlier authors reported some of these motif variants in reactive arthritis synovial fluid and blood.

Input material: blood, either unsorted or a sorted T cell fraction (not recorded which). The receptor was derived from a male donor with ankylosing spondylitis or in good health (not recorded which). V and J are TRBV20-1 and TRBJ2-7, with 9 bases fitting TRBD2. Here the CDR3 reads CSGSSGGGVYEQYF. The CDR3 DNA sequence: TGCAGTGGAAGTAGCGGGGGTGGGGTATACGAGCAGTACTTC.